This TCR beta chain originates from a study of blood T cell repertoires in COVID-19. For the study at large: Sites in the United States, Italy and Spain provided acute and convalescent COVID-19 samples. PBMCs, B-cell-depleted T cells, or T cells were the source of the cDNA or gDNA that made up the material.

Per the authors' pipeline: Reference gene primer amplification gave estimated nucleated cell counts. Assay: immunoSEQ multiplex PCR; the TCRdb copy retains only in-frame clones and omits some. D and trimming were read from the DNA, whereas the V and J calls and clone size are those reported in that table. The sample holds approximately 38,000 clones, 87% seen once. V lost 0 bases and J lost 12, with 13 bases in between. CDR1 and CDR2 from the germline V gene are SGHKS and YYEKEE (reference sequence). The CDR3 runs 13 residues. This receptor was obtained from a human donor in a cohort sampled during active COVID-19. This chain uses TRBV5-5 with TRBJ2-1; D is perhaps TRBD2 (6 bases). The sequenced sample was peripheral blood. The CDR3 loop is CASSLGSRDLQFF. The CDR3 DNA follows: TGTGCCAGCAGCTTGGGGAGCCGGGACTTGCAGTTCTTC. Full variable domain (remainder filled in from reference TRBV5-5 and TRBJ2-1): DAGVTQSPTHLIKTRGQQVTLRCSPISGHKSVSWYQQVLGQGPQFIFQYYEKEERGRGNFPDRFSARQFPNYSSELNVNALLLGDSALYLCASSLGSRDLQFFGPGTRLTVL.